The 7 T cell receptor beta chains reported below all come from one sample, sequenced in a study of T cell responses to AZD1222 COVID-19 vaccine. Assay: immunoSEQ multiplex PCR; the TCRdb copy retains only in-frame clones and omits some. The repertoire includes approximately 150,000 clones, 92% of them detected once, and 2.5% to 4% sits in the top ten. The material was peripheral blood, obtained 28 days after the second AZD1222 dose. Receptors were obtained from an adult who received the AZD1222 COVID-19 vaccine.

The V call is TRBV24-1, the J call TRBJ2-7; D could derive from TRBD1 or TRBD2 (5 bases each). The CDR3 consists of 14 residues. Trimming took off 6 bases at V and 0 bases at J, with 11 bases between the two ends. The V gene's germline CDR1 is KGHDR and CDR2 SFDVKD. The CDR3 nucleotides read TGTGCCACCAGTATGGCAGGGAGCTCCTACGAGCAGTACTTC. Translation: CATSMAGSSYEQYF.

The chain uses TRBV4-2 and TRBJ2-7, with 10 bases that match TRBD2. This CDR3 is built from 17 residues. Germline CDR1 reads LGHNA; CDR2 reads YNFKEQ. V gave up 1 base and J gave up 3 bases; unmatched junction bases: 9. CDR3 region: CASSQADGLAAVYEQYF. CDR3 DNA: TGTGCCAGCAGCCAAGCGGATGGACTAGCGGCAGTCTACGAGCAGTACTTC.

The rearrangement uses TRBV4-1 and TRBJ2-1; 9 nucleotides match TRBD1. Germline V CDR1 and CDR2: MGHRA, YSYEKL. V gave up 3 bases and J gave up 5 bases; unmatched junction bases: 2. There are 14 residues in the CDR3. CDR3 coding DNA: TGCGCCAGCAGCCAGACAGGGGGGCACAATGAGCAGTTCTTC. Encoded protein: CASSQTGGHNEQFF.

The chain recombines TRBV6-5 with TRBJ2-1; no clear D. The length of the CDR3 is 12 residues. V was pared by 6 bases and J by 8 bases, with 11 bases between. In germline, CDR1 is MNHEY, CDR2 SVGAGI. CDR3 DNA sequence: TGTGCCAGCAGGGCAGGAGAGGATGAGCAGTTCTTC. It specifies CASRAGEDEQFF.

CDR3 protein: CASINRALSSYEQYF. DNA of the CDR3: TGTGCCAGCATCAACCGGGCCTTGAGCTCCTACGAGCAGTACTTC. The chain uses TRBV28 and TRBJ2-7; D uncertain. The CDR3 has 15 residues. The germline V and J ends were trimmed by 7 bases and 0 bases, with 16 bases remaining between them. Germline assignment: CDR1 MDHEN and CDR2 SYDVKM.

The chain has TRBV5-1 and TRBJ2-7; D is uncertain. Germline values: CDR1 SGHRS, CDR2 YFSETQ. V was pared by 2 bases and J by 2 bases, with 8 bases between. The CDR3 length is 13 residues. For the CDR3, the DNA is TGCGCCAGCAGCTTCGGCAGAACCTACGAGCAGTACTTC. Its translation: CASSFGRTYEQYF.

The chain combines TRBV28 with TRBJ2-3; 9 bases match TRBD2. Unmatched junction bases numbered 9, after V lost 1 base and J lost 7 bases. CDR1 and CDR2 from the germline V gene are MDHEN and SYDVKM. CDR3 length equals 16 residues. The CDR3 protein is CASSLLTSGSWYTQYF. The CDR3 nucleotides are TGTGCCAGCAGTTTATTGACTAGCGGCTCATGGTATACGCAGTATTTT.